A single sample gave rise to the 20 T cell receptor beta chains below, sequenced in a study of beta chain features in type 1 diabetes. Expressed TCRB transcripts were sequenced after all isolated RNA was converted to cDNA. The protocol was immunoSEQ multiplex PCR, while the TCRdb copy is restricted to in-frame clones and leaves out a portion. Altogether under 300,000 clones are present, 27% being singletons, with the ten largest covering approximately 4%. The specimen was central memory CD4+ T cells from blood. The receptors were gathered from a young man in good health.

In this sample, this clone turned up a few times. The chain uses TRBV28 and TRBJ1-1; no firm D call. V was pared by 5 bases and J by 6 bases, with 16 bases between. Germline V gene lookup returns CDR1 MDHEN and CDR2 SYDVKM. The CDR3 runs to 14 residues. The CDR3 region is CASSLETGIAEAFF. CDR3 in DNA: TGTGCCAGCAGTCTCGAAACGGGGATAGCTGAAGCTTTCTTT.

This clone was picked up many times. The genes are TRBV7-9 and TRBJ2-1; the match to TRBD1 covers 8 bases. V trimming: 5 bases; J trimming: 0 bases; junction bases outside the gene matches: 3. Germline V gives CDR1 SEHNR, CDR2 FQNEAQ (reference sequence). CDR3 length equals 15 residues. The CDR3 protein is CASSAGQGSYNEQFF. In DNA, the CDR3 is TGTGCCAGCAGCGCCGGACAGGGCTCCTACAATGAGCAGTTCTTC.

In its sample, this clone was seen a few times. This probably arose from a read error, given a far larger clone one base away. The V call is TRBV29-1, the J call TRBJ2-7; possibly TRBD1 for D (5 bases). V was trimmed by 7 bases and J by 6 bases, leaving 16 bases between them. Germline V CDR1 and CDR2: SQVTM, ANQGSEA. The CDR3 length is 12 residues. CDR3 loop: CSGVDPGLEQYF. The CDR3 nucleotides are TGCAGCGGTGTGGATCCAGGGCTCGAGCAGTACTTC.

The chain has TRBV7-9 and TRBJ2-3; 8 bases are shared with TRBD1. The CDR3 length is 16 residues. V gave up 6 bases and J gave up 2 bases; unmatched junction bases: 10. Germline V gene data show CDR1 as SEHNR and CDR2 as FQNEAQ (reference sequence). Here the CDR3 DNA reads TGTGCCAGCAGAAAATCCAGGACAGGGCCCACAGATACGCAGTATTTT. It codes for CASRKSRTGPTDTQYF.

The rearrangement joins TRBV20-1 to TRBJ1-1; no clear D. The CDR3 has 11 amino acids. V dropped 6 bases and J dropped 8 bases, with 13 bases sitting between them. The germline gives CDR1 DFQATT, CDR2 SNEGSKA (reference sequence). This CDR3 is CSAAKIGEAFF. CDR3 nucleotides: TGCAGTGCCGCCAAAATAGGGGAAGCTTTCTTT.

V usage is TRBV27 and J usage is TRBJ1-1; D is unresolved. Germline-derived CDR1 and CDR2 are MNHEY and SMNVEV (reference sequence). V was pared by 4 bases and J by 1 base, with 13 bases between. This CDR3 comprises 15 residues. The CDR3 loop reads CASSSVEGPNTEAFF. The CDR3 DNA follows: TGTGCCAGCAGTTCCGTGGAGGGTCCGAACACTGAAGCTTTCTTT.

Written as DNA, the CDR3 is TGTGCCACCAGCGCCGACAGGAGCCGCGAGCAGTACTTC. It encodes CATSADRSREQYF. The chain couples TRBV15 to TRBJ2-7; perhaps TRBD1 as D (6 bases). This CDR3 has 13 residues. CDR1 is LNHNV, CDR2 YYDKDF, per germline (reference sequence). V was cut by 5 bases and J by 6 bases, with 14 bases left in between.

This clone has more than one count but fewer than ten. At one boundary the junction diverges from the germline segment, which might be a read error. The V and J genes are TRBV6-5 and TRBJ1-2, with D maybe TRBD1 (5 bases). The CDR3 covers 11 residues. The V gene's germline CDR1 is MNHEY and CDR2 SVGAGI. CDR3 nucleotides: TGTGCCAGCAGGGACTCCCTACAGGAGGTCTTC. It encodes CASRDSLQEVF.

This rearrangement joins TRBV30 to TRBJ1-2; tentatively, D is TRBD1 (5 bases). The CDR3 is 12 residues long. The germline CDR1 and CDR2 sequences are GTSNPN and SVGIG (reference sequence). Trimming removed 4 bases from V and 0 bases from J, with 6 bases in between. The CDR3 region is CAWTGSNYGYTF. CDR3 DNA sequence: TGTGCCTGGACAGGGTCTAACTATGGCTACACCTTC.

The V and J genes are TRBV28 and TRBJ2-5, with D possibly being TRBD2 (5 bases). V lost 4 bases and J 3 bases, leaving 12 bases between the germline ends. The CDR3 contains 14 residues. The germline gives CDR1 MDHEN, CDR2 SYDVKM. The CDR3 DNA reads TGTGCCAGCAGTTCCGCAACTAGGGAAGAGACCCAGTACTTC. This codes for CASSSATREETQYF.

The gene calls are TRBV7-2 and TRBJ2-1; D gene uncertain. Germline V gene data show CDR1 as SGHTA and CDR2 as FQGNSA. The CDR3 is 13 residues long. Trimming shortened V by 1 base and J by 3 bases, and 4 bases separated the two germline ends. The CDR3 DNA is TGTGCCAGCAGCTTAGACCTCTACAATGAGCAGTTCTTC. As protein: CASSLDLYNEQFF.

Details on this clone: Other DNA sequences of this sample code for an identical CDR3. In DNA form, the CDR3 reads TGTGCCATCAGCGAGGGACTAGCGGGGAGCACAGATACGCAGTATTTT. It specifies CAISEGLAGSTDTQYF. This chain joins TRBV10-3 and TRBJ2-3, with TRBD2 identical over 13 bases. The CDR3 has 16 residues. Looked up from germline, CDR1 is ENHRY and CDR2 is SYGVKD. The trim removed 6 bases at V and 0 bases at J, leaving 3 bases unmatched.

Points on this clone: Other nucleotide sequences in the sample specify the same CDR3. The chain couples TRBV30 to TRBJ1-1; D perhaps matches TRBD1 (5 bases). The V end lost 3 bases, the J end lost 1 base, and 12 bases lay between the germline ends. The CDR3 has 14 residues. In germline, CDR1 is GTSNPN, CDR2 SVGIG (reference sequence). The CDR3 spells CAWRTRQTNTEAFF. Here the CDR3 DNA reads TGTGCCTGGAGAACCCGACAGACGAACACTGAAGCTTTCTTT.

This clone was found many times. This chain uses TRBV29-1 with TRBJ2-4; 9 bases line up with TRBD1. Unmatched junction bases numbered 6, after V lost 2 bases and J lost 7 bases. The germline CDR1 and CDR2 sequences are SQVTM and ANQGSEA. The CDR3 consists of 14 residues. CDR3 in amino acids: CSVERGDRANIQYF. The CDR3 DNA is TGCAGCGTTGAACGGGGGGACAGGGCGAACATTCAGTACTTC.

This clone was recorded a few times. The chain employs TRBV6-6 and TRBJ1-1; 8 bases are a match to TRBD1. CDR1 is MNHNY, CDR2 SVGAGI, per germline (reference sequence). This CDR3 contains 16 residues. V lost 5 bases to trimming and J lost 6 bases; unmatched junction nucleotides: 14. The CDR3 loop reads CASSQDRGAPVSEAFF. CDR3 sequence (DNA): TGTGCCAGCAGTCAAGACAGGGGCGCACCGGTTTCTGAAGCTTTCTTT.

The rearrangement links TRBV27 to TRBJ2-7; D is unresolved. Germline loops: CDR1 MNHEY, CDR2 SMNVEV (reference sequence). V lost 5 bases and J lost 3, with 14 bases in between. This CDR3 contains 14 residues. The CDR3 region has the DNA TGTGCCAGCAGTCTAAAGGCAGGAAACTACGAGCAGTACTTC. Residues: CASSLKAGNYEQYF.

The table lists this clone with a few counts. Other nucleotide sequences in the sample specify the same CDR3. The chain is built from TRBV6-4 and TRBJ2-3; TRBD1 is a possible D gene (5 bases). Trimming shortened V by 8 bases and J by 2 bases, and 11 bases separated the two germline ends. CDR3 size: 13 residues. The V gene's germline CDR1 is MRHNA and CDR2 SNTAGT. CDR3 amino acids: CASGEGHTDTQYF. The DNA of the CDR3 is TGTGCCAGCGGGGAAGGACACACAGATACGCAGTATTTT.

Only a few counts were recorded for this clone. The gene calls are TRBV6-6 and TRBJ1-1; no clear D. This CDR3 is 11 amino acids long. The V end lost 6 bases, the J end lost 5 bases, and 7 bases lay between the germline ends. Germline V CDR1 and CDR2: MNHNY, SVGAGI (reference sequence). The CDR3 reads CASRTLTEAFF. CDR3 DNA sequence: TGTGCCAGCAGGACACTAACTGAAGCTTTCTTT.

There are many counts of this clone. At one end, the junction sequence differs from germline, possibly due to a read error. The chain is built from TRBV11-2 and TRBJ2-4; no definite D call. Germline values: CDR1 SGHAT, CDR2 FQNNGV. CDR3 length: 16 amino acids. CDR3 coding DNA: TGTGCCAGCAGCGTAGAAACCACGGGAGCCAAAAACATTCAGTACTTC. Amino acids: CASSVETTGAKNIQYF.

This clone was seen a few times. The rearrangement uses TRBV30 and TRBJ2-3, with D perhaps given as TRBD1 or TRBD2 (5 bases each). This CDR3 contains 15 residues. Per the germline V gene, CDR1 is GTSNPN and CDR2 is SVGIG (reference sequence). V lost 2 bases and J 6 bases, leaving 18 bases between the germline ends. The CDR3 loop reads CAWSSGTGASDTQYF. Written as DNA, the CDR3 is TGTGCCTGGAGTTCCGGGACCGGGGCGTCGGATACGCAGTATTTT. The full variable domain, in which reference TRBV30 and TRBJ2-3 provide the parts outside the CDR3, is SQTIHQWPATLVQPVGSPLSLECTVEGTSNPNLYWYRQAAGRGLQLLFYSVGIGQISSEVPQNLSASRPQDRQFILSSKKLLLSDSGFYLCAWSSGTGASDTQYFGPGTRLTVL.